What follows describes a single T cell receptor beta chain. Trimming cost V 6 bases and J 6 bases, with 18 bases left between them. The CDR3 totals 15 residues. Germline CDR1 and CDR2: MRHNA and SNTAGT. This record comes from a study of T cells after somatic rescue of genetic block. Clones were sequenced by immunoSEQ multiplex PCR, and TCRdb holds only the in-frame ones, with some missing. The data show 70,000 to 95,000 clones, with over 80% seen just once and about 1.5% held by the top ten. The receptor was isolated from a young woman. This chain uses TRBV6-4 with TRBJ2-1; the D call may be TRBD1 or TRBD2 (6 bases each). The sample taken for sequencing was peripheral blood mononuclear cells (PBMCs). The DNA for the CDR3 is TGTGCCAGCAGCCTAGACCTAGAGGGGGGCAATGAGCAGTTCTTC. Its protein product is CASSLDLEGGNEQFF.